A single sample gave rise to the 31 T cell receptor beta chains below, sequenced in a study of OX40 agonist ivuxolimab in advanced cancers. Measured with immunoSEQ multiplex PCR; TCRdb has only the in-frame clones, and not every one. The data show some 41,000 clones, 70% to 90% seen once. The sequencing used CD4+ or CD8+ T cells sorted from blood, collected in a trial of the OX40 agonist ivuxolimab. The receptors shown here come from an adult with an advanced solid tumor such as melanoma, head and neck, liver or kidney cancer.

This chain uses TRBV7-9 with TRBJ1-3; D not certain. V shed 5 bases and J shed 0 bases, with 11 bases lying between them. Germline V gene lookup returns CDR1 SEHNR and CDR2 FQNEAQ (reference sequence). This CDR3 spans 15 amino acids. CDR3 coding DNA: TGTGCCAGCAGCCCCTACACAGACTCTGGAAACACCATATATTTT. As protein: CASSPYTDSGNTIYF.

This clone showed up just once. The chain couples TRBV5-1 to TRBJ1-1; D is undetermined. The CDR3 consists of 14 residues. CDR1 is SGHRS and CDR2 is YFSETQ in the germline V gene. V was pared by 0 bases and J by 5 bases, with 11 bases between. The CDR3 sequence: CASSLGNLRTEAFF. In DNA form, the CDR3 reads TGCGCCAGCAGCTTGGGGAATTTAAGGACTGAAGCTTTCTTT.

This sequence joins TRBV7-2 and TRBJ2-7; 13 bases align to TRBD2. The trim removed 6 bases at V and 11 bases at J, leaving 7 bases unmatched. Germline loops: CDR1 SGHTA, CDR2 FQGNSA. The CDR3 sequence is 13 residues long. CDR3 region: CASSPTSGGNKYF. The CDR3, as DNA: TGTGCCAGCAGTCCGACTAGCGGGGGGAACAAGTACTTC.

This sequence joins TRBV6-5 and TRBJ2-2; D is unclear. The CDR3 covers 15 residues. Germline lookup yields CDR1 MNHEY and CDR2 SVGAGI. Trimming cost V 2 bases and J 0 bases, with 7 bases left between them. The CDR3: CASSYTGANTGELFF. The CDR3 bases are TGTGCCAGCAGTTACACGGGCGCGAACACCGGGGAGCTGTTTTTT.

The J gene is TRBJ2-2, the V gene TRBV6-1, with TRBD1 matching over 8 bases. Trimming removed 4 bases from V and 5 bases from J; junction bases left unmatched: 12. This CDR3 is 17 amino acids long. Germline V lookup: CDR1 MNHNS, CDR2 SASEGT. CDR3 bases: TGTGCCAGCAGTGCACGCCGACAGGGGCCAGGGACCGGGGAGCTGTTTTTT. It translates to CASSARRQGPGTGELFF.

V and J are TRBV2 and TRBJ1-5, with D maybe TRBD1 (5 bases). The CDR3 totals 13 residues. Trimming took off 6 bases at V and 1 base at J, with 7 bases between the two ends. Germline loops: CDR1 SNHLY, CDR2 FYNNEI. CDR3 residues: CASRGPSNQPQHF. CDR3 DNA: TGTGCCAGCAGGGGGCCGAGCAATCAGCCCCAGCATTTT. Full variable domain (missing parts from reference TRBV2 and TRBJ1-5): EPEVTQTPSHQVTQMGQEVILRCVPISNHLYFYWYRQILGQKVEFLVSFYNNEISEKSEIFDDQFSVERPDGSNFTLKIRSTKLEDSAMYFCASRGPSNQPQHFGDGTRLSIL.

V gene TRBV5-1 combines with J gene TRBJ1-1, with D perhaps matching TRBD1 (5 bases). Germline-derived CDR1 and CDR2 are SGHRS and YFSETQ. The CDR3 runs 15 residues. The V and J ends lost 0 bases and 9 bases respectively, with 18 bases between them. The CDR3 nucleotides are TGCGCCAGCAGCTTGGCCGCGGGGCCAGAGAATCAAGCTTTCTTT. Translated, it gives CASSLAAGPENQAFF.

V usage is TRBV29-1 and J usage is TRBJ2-7; TRBD2 matches 8 bases. The length of the CDR3 is 13 residues. The germline V gene has CDR1 SQVTM and CDR2 ANQGSEA. V lost 7 bases and J lost 5; bases outside the gene matches: 10. Written as DNA, the CDR3 is TGCAGCGCGGCCATGGCGGGGGGTCACGAGCAGTACTTC. Encoded protein: CSAAMAGGHEQYF.

The chain links TRBV6-5 to TRBJ2-7, with D unclear. Between the trimmed V and J ends, which lost 6 bases and 2 bases, there was a span of 11 bases. Germline V CDR1 and CDR2: MNHEY, SVGAGI. The CDR3 sequence is 13 residues long. The CDR3 loop is CASSPVPPYEQYF. As DNA, the CDR3 is TGTGCCAGCAGCCCGGTCCCGCCCTACGAGCAGTACTTC.

The chain couples TRBV28 to TRBJ2-3, with TRBD2 as a possible D gene (7 bases). This CDR3 is 15 amino acids long. V was trimmed by 3 bases and J by 0 bases, leaving 10 bases between them. The germline CDR1 and CDR2 sequences are MDHEN and SYDVKM. CDR3 sequence reads: CASSLGGPSTDTQYF. CDR3 nucleotides: TGTGCCAGCAGTTTGGGGGGGCCTAGCACAGATACGCAGTATTTT. The complete variable domain, with remaining parts taken from reference TRBV28 and TRBJ2-3, reads DVKVTQSSRYLVKRTGEKVFLECVQDMDHENMFWYRQDPGLGLRLIYFSYDVKMKEKGDIPEGYSVSREKKERFSLILESASTNQTSMYLCASSLGGPSTDTQYFGPGTRLTVL.

The chain recombines TRBV14 with TRBJ2-2; 11 bases map to TRBD2. The germline gives CDR1 SGHDN, CDR2 FVKESK. The V segment lost 4 bases and the J segment 7 bases; nucleotides outside the gene matches: 11. The CDR3 totals 17 residues. DNA of the CDR3: TGTGCCAGCAGCCCAAGGGGGCTAGCGGGGGGCTACGGGGAGCTGTTTTTT. Protein sequence: CASSPRGLAGGYGELFF.

The chain recombines TRBV5-1 with TRBJ1-2, with D unresolved. V was pared by 0 bases and J by 2 bases, with 8 bases between. Germline-derived CDR1 and CDR2 are SGHRS and YFSETQ. The CDR3 length is 14 residues. The CDR3 loop is CASSLGEYNYGYTF. DNA of the CDR3: TGCGCCAGCAGCTTGGGGGAATACAACTATGGCTACACCTTC.

The V and J genes are TRBV7-9 and TRBJ2-3, with D unclear. This CDR3 is 13 amino acids long. CDR1 SEHNR and CDR2 FQNEAQ come from the germline V gene (reference sequence). Trimming left V 1 base short and J 10 bases short, with 12 bases between. The CDR3 spells CASSLVSGTSQYF. The CDR3 nucleotides are TGTGCCAGCAGCTTAGTTTCGGGTACGTCGCAGTATTTT.

J is TRBJ2-3 and V is TRBV18; D could derive from TRBD1 or TRBD2 (5 bases each). V shed 3 bases and J shed 1 base, with 17 bases lying between them. The germline V gene has CDR1 KGHSH and CDR2 LQKENI. The length of the CDR3 is 17 residues. The CDR3 here is CASSPPMAGGRTDTQYF. CDR3 coding DNA: TGTGCCAGCTCACCCCCGATGGCTGGGGGACGCACAGATACGCAGTATTTT.

V is TRBV18 and J is TRBJ2-7; 10 bases line up with TRBD1. This CDR3 is built from 18 residues. Germline CDR1 KGHSH, CDR2 LQKENI. Trimming removed 4 bases from V and 7 bases from J; junction bases left unmatched: 19. CDR3 sequence: CASSQDQAPGQGSEEQYF. The CDR3 nucleotides are TGTGCCAGCTCACAAGACCAAGCGCCGGGACAGGGGAGTGAGGAGCAGTACTTC.

This chain joins TRBV11-1 and TRBJ1-1; no definite D call. The CDR3 runs to 13 residues. CDR1 and CDR2 from the germline V gene are SGHAT and FQDESV (reference sequence). The V gene lost 3 bases and the J gene lost 6 bases, with 11 bases spanning the gap. In nucleotides, the CDR3 is TGTGCCAGCAGCTTGAGTGGGTATCCTGAAGCTTTCTTT. As protein: CASSLSGYPEAFF.

The gene calls are TRBV4-1 and TRBJ1-1, with 10 positions matching TRBD1. CDR3 length equals 16 residues. J lost 1 base, V lost 1 base, and 3 bases had no gene match. Germline lookup yields CDR1 MGHRA and CDR2 YSYEKL. CDR3 bases: TGCGCCAGCAGCCAAGGCAGGGACAGGGGGAACACTGAAGCTTTCTTT. Its protein product is CASSQGRDRGNTEAFF.

The chain links TRBV7-2 to TRBJ1-1; maybe TRBD1 (6 bases). Germline-derived CDR1 and CDR2 are SGHTA and FQGNSA. Trimming took off 5 bases at V and 11 bases at J, with 15 bases between the two ends. This CDR3 is 12 amino acids long. The CDR3 coding sequence is TGTGCCAGCAGCCCAAGAGGGGGGTCTGCTTTCTTT. It codes for CASSPRGGSAFF.

The chain combines TRBV5-1 with TRBJ1-1; no reliable D call. Germline V gives CDR1 SGHRS, CDR2 YFSETQ. V lost 3 bases and J lost 7, with 13 bases in between. CDR3 length: 13 residues. The CDR3 bases are TGCGCCAGCAGCTCGCCGTGGAGAGATGAAGCTTTCTTT. It codes for CASSSPWRDEAFF.

CDR3 nucleotides: TGTGCCAGCAGCTTATTAGGGGGTGGGGGATACAATGAGCAGTTCTTC. It encodes CASSLLGGGGYNEQFF. The rearrangement uses TRBV7-2 and TRBJ2-1; maybe TRBD1 (6 bases). This CDR3 has 16 residues. Germline CDR1 reads SGHTA; CDR2 reads FQGNSA. Deletions cut 2 bases from V and 4 bases from J, with 15 bases between.

The chain recombines TRBV29-1 with TRBJ2-1; D possibly corresponds to TRBD2 (7 bases). Germline assignment: CDR1 SQVTM and CDR2 ANQGSEA. Trimming took 4 bases from V and 6 from J, leaving 13 bases between them. This CDR3 contains 13 residues. In nucleotides, the CDR3 is TGCAGCGTTGGGGGGGGCAGGGCCAATGAGCAGTTCTTC. Translating it yields CSVGGGRANEQFF.

The chain is built from TRBV10-2 and TRBJ2-7; 11 bases agree with TRBD2. Germline values: CDR1 WSHSY, CDR2 SAAADI. The CDR3 totals 15 residues. J gave up 7 bases and V 2 bases, and 7 bases lay outside the gene matches. In DNA form, the CDR3 reads TGCGCCAGCAGTGAGACACTAGCGGGGGCTGGGGAGCAGTACTTC. Translation gives CASSETLAGAGEQYF.

CDR3 nucleotide sequence: TGTGCCAGCAGTGAAAGGGATCTCTATGGCTACACCTTC. Translation: CASSERDLYGYTF. The chain has TRBV25-1 and TRBJ1-2; D not resolved. The CDR3 contains 13 residues. V was cut by 2 bases and J by 4 bases, with 8 bases left in between. Germline CDR1 and CDR2: MGHDK and SYGVNS.

The CDR3 region has the DNA TGTGCCAGCAGCTCCGGGACCCAAAGCTCCTACAATGAGCAGTTCTTC. It translates to CASSSGTQSSYNEQFF. This chain uses TRBV9 with TRBJ2-1; either TRBD1 or TRBD2 may supply D (5 bases each). V gave up 4 bases and J gave up 0 bases, with 14 bases separating them. This CDR3 is 16 amino acids long. Germline V CDR1 and CDR2: SGDLS, YYNGEE.

This chain uses TRBV9 with TRBJ2-7; either TRBD1 or TRBD2 may fit D (5 bases each). Germline V gene sequence: CDR1 SGDLS, CDR2 YYNGEE. The V gene lost 2 bases and the J gene lost 2 bases, with 11 bases spanning the gap. The CDR3 runs to 14 residues. This chain's CDR3 is CASSVDGTPYEQYF. In DNA form, the CDR3 reads TGTGCCAGCAGCGTTGACGGGACCCCCTACGAGCAGTACTTC.

The chain recombines TRBV28 with TRBJ1-2; a possible D gene is TRBD1 (5 bases). Trimming cost V 5 bases and J 4 bases, with 17 bases left between them. This CDR3 has 15 amino acids. Germline V lookup: CDR1 MDHEN, CDR2 SYDVKM. CDR3 DNA: TGTGCCAGCAGTGTGGTAAAGGGCGGGGGCTATGGCTACACCTTC. Translated, it gives CASSVVKGGGYGYTF.

The chain is built from TRBV2 and TRBJ2-7; 8 positions agree with TRBD2. Germline V lookup: CDR1 SNHLY, CDR2 FYNNEI. The trim removed 1 base at V and 11 bases at J, leaving 7 bases unmatched. This CDR3 is 13 amino acids long. CDR3 amino acids: CASSEGLERGKYF. The DNA of the CDR3 is TGTGCCAGCAGTGAAGGACTGGAGCGGGGGAAGTACTTC.

The chain has TRBV7-3 and TRBJ2-2; TRBD2 matches 9 bases. There are 18 residues in the CDR3. Germline V gene sequence: CDR1 SGHTA, CDR2 FQGTGA. V lost 4 bases and J lost 0; bases outside the gene matches: 9. As DNA, the CDR3 is TGTGCCAGCAGCTCCCGAAAGGCGGGGGGGGCGAACACCGGGGAGCTGTTTTTT. It yields the protein CASSSRKAGGANTGELFF. Full variable domain (missing parts from reference TRBV7-3 and TRBJ2-2): GAGVSQTPSNKVTEKGKYVELRCDPISGHTALYWYRQSLGQGPEFLIYFQGTGAADDSGLPNDRFFAVRPEGSVSTLKIQRTERGDSAVYLCASSSRKAGGANTGELFFGEGSRLTVL.

The genes are TRBV7-9 and TRBJ1-2; D not resolved. This CDR3 is built from 12 residues. The germline V and J ends were trimmed by 1 base and 2 bases, with 2 bases remaining between them. From germline, CDR1 is SEHNR and CDR2 FQNEAQ (reference sequence). DNA of the CDR3: TGTGCCAGCAGCTTAGGAAACTATGGCTACACCTTC. This encodes CASSLGNYGYTF. Complete variable domain (other parts from reference TRBV7-9 and TRBJ1-2): DTGVSQNPRHKITKRGQNVTFRCDPISEHNRLYWYRQTLGQGPEFLTYFQNEAQLEKSRLLSDRFSAERPKGSFSTLEIQRTEQGDSAMYLCASSLGNYGYTFGSGTRLTVV.

This chain uses TRBV19 with TRBJ2-6; tentatively, D is TRBD1 or TRBD2 (5 bases each). Trimming removed 7 bases at V and 2 bases at J, with 9 bases between. Germline CDR1 reads LNHDA; CDR2 reads SQIVND (reference sequence). The CDR3 totals 14 residues. CDR3: CASIGAAGANVLTF. The CDR3 coding sequence is TGTGCCAGTATCGGGGCAGCTGGGGCCAACGTCCTGACTTTC.

The V and J genes are TRBV5-1 and TRBJ2-1; the D call may be TRBD1 or TRBD2 (6 bases each). The V gene lost 4 bases and the J gene lost 4 bases, with 15 bases spanning the gap. CDR3 length equals 15 residues. Germline V CDR1 and CDR2: SGHRS, YFSETQ. CDR3 DNA: TGCGCCAGCAGCGTCGAGGGGGGACGTTACAATGAGCAGTTCTTC. As protein: CASSVEGGRYNEQFF.